The rows below give T cell receptor beta chains drawn from one sample of a study of sequential checkpoint blockade in melanoma. Using immunoSEQ multiplex PCR, the repertoire was profiled, and TCRdb retains in-frame clones only, with some absent. The sample includes roughly 5,100 clones, less than 20% of them seen just once. Material: tumor tissue (inferred from file names), obtained from a patient given nivolumab and ipilimumab in sequence. The receptors come from a human donor with melanoma. CDR3s leave out the opening cysteine and the closing phenylalanine or tryptophan. The D gene is left open where the match is weak.

D gene,V gene,J gene,CDR3 protein
-,TRBV29-1,TRBJ1-4,SVSARDSNEKLF
-,TRBV10-2,TRBJ2-1,ASEDVTGSLAYNEQF
-,TRBV11-1,TRBJ2-1,ASSQPGLKPYNEQF
-,TRBV6-8,TRBJ2-7,ASSYSTWGVRYEQY
-,TRBV19,TRBJ2-1,ASSIVLSGHSYNEQF
TRBD1,TRBV9,TRBJ1-6,ASSWGQGSSPLH
TRBD2,TRBV18,TRBJ2-1,ASSRDYSYNEQF
-,TRBV6-8,TRBJ1-1,ASSDSAGEAF
-,TRBV11-3,TRBJ1-1,ASSFGRSGGGRTEAF
TRBD1,TRBV6-8,TRBJ1-5,ASSSGTGVGQPQH
-,TRBV2,TRBJ1-2,ASSERHYGYT
-,TRBV5-1,TRBJ2-7,ASSPGGSGGIYEQY
TRBD2,TRBV11-3,TRBJ2-5,ASSSTSSQETQY
-,TRBV7-2,TRBJ2-7,ASSPTASYEQY
-,TRBV19,TRBJ1-5,ASSITGRMQPQH
-,TRBV5-1,TRBJ1-4,ASSRDTSFEKLF
-,TRBV5-1,TRBJ2-2,ASSFPLAGGNTGELF
TRBD1,TRBV10-3,TRBJ1-2,AISEPDRGYGYT
TRBD2,TRBV6-8,TRBJ2-1,ASRWGLAGGNEQF
-,TRBV5-1,TRBJ1-2,ASSHSDVDRPGGYGYT
-,TRBV18,TRBJ2-3,ASSPETPDTDTQY
-,TRBV10-2,TRBJ1-2,ASSESRRGYGYT
-,TRBV28,TRBJ2-7,ASSLVIKGTEQY
TRBD2,TRBV28,TRBJ2-4,ASSASSGSKNIQY
TRBD2,TRBV11-3,TRBJ2-1,ASSSPSGGNYKQF
-,TRBV9,TRBJ2-4,ASSWTPNIQY
-,TRBV6-1,TRBJ2-7,ASSEALQGMDEQY
-,TRBV11-3,TRBJ2-2,ASSLLTQGVGELF
-,TRBV5-1,TRBJ2-7,ASSFSTGFIEQY
-,TRBV15,TRBJ2-7,ATSRDRVQGIKEQY
-,TRBV6-8,TRBJ1-2,ASSYSWAVYGYT
TRBD2,TRBV9,TRBJ2-3,ASSKVSGGPSTDTQY
-,TRBV28,TRBJ1-2,ASRSMGAGYGYT
-,TRBV5-1,TRBJ2-1,ASSLGGTDYNEQF
-,TRBV5-1,TRBJ2-5,ASSPAMGEKETQY
TRBD1,TRBV11-3,TRBJ1-2,ASSLGAGGYYGYT
-,TRBV16,TRBJ2-5,ASSLILETQY
TRBD1,TRBV7-4,TRBJ1-1,ASSPIQGTEAF
-,TRBV15,TRBJ2-7,ATSAGHHSYEQY
TRBD2,TRBV28,TRBJ2-1,ASSPAGLAEF